Shown below are 11 T cell receptor beta chains from a single sample sequenced in a study of T cell responses to AZD1222 COVID-19 vaccine. Produced via immunoSEQ multiplex PCR; TCRdb's table is partial and in-frame only. This repertoire shows 95,000 to 110,000 clones, 75% to 95% found once; its top ten account for under 60%. The source material was peripheral blood, sampled on day 0 of AZD1222 vaccination. The receptors originated from an adult in good health.

The rearrangement uses TRBV3-1 (or the pseudogene TRBV3-2) and TRBJ2-7; a weak D match, TRBD2 (5 bases). Deletions cut 2 bases from V and 7 bases from J, with 24 bases between. The CDR3 extends over 17 amino acids. Germline values: CDR1 LGHDT, CDR2 YNNKEL (reference sequence). The DNA of the CDR3 is TGTGCCAGCAGCCAATACCCTCAGCAGGAGGCCCACGGGGAGCAGTACTTC. This gives the protein CASSQYPQQEAHGEQYF.

The chain employs TRBV28 and TRBJ2-3; the match to TRBD2 covers 7 bases. The V segment lost 2 bases and the J segment 3 bases; nucleotides outside the gene matches: 8. CDR1 and CDR2 (germline): MDHEN, SYDVKM. This CDR3 region has 16 residues. CDR3 coding DNA: TGTGCCAGCAGTTTAACTAGCGATGGAGGGACAGATACGCAGTATTTT. Its protein product is CASSLTSDGGTDTQYF.

In its sample, this clone was seen once. The V and J genes are TRBV24-1 and TRBJ2-2, with 8 nucleotides matching TRBD1. Per germline, CDR1 KGHDR and CDR2 SFDVKD. V shed 6 bases, J shed 4 bases, and the junction held 3 bases outside the gene matches. This CDR3 is 14 amino acids long. The CDR3, as DNA: TGTGCCACCAGTTGGACAGGGCCCACCGGGGAGCTGTTTTTT. This encodes CATSWTGPTGELFF.

The chain has TRBV2 and TRBJ2-1, with D maybe TRBD2 (5 bases). Germline V gives CDR1 SNHLY, CDR2 FYNNEI. Trimming shortened V by 6 bases and J by 6 bases, and 6 bases separated the two germline ends. This CDR3 contains 11 residues. CDR3 loop: CASRRANEQFF. The CDR3 DNA reads TGTGCCAGCAGGCGGGCCAATGAGCAGTTCTTC.

The gene calls are TRBV7-9 and TRBJ1-5; tentatively, D is TRBD1 (5 bases). This CDR3 is 13 amino acids long. V lost 7 bases and J 6 bases, leaving 13 bases between the germline ends. Germline loops: CDR1 SEHNR, CDR2 FQNEAQ (reference sequence). The CDR3 nucleotides are TGTGCCAGCACCCTGGGACTTGGTCAGCCCCAGCATTTT. This codes for CASTLGLGQPQHF.

The V call is TRBV5-3, the J call TRBJ2-3; D not certain. TRBV5-3 is annotated as an ORF whose role is uncertain. This CDR3 has 9 amino acids. V was cut by 8 bases and J by 6 bases, with 4 bases left in between. CDR3 bases: TGTGCCAGGTGGGATACGCAGTATTTT. Protein: CARWDTQYF.

The chain joins TRBV20-1 to TRBJ2-1; D ambiguous. Germline V gives CDR1 DFQATT, CDR2 SNEGSKA (reference sequence). Trimming took 3 bases from V and 5 from J, leaving 8 bases between them. There are 12 residues in the CDR3. The CDR3 region has the DNA TGCAGTGCTAGTTTTTCCGACAATGAGCAGTTCTTC. It encodes CSASFSDNEQFF.

The chain combines TRBV6-1 with TRBJ1-5, with no clear D. Germline CDR1 reads MNHNS; CDR2 reads SASEGT. The CDR3 is 15 amino acids. Trimming stripped 2 bases from V and 1 base from J, with 9 bases between. The CDR3 DNA reads as TGTGCCAGCAGTGAAATCTGGAGAAGCAATCAGCCCCAGCATTTT. Translated, it gives CASSEIWRSNQPQHF.

This sequence joins TRBV7-3 and TRBJ1-1; the D gene is possibly TRBD1 (5 bases). V dropped 5 bases and J dropped 4 bases, with 14 bases sitting between them. The germline CDR1 and CDR2 sequences are SGHTA and FQGTGA. This CDR3 contains 14 residues. The CDR3, as DNA: TGTGCCAGCAGCAAAATGGGGGTGGGCACTGAAGCTTTCTTT. Its translation is CASSKMGVGTEAFF. Complete variable domain (other parts from reference TRBV7-3 and TRBJ1-1): GAGVSQTPSNKVTEKGKYVELRCDPISGHTALYWYRQSLGQGPEFLIYFQGTGAADDSGLPNDRFFAVRPEGSVSTLKIQRTERGDSAVYLCASSKMGVGTEAFFGQGTRLTVV.

This sequence joins TRBV4-2 and TRBJ2-5, with 7 bases that match TRBD2. Unmatched junction bases numbered 9, after V lost 4 bases and J lost 7 bases. The CDR3 length is 14 residues. Germline CDR1 reads LGHNA; CDR2 reads YNFKEQ. This CDR3 reads CASSPLAAPGTQYF. Here the CDR3 DNA reads TGTGCCAGCAGCCCCCTAGCGGCCCCTGGGACCCAGTACTTC.

A remark on this clone: One junction end does not reproduce the germline sequence, and a read error may be involved. This rearrangement joins TRBV30 to TRBJ1-3; D unclear. This CDR3 has 13 residues. CDR1 is GTSNPN, CDR2 SVGIG, per germline (reference sequence). CDR3 nucleotides: TGTGCCTGGACCGCGAGCTCTGGAAACTCCATATATTTT. Amino acid sequence: CAWTASSGNSIYF. Looking up the rest from reference TRBV30 and TRBJ1-3 gives the full variable domain: SQTIHQWPATLVQPVGSPLSLECTVEGTSNPNLYWYRQAAGRGLQLLFYSVGIGQISSEVPQNLSASRPQDRQFILSSKKLLLSDSGFYLCAWTASSGNSIYFGEGSWLTVV.